This TCR beta chain derives from a study of blood T cell repertoires in COVID-19. For the study at large: Acute and convalescent COVID-19 samples came from the United States, Italy and Spain. T cells, B-cell-depleted T cells, or PBMCs supplied cDNA or gDNA.

As handled by the study authors: From reference gene primer amplification, estimates of nucleated cell counts were derived. Some clones are missing from TCRdb's copy, which holds only in-frame ones; the method was immunoSEQ multiplex PCR. V, J and clone size reflect that table, while D and trimming were determined from the DNA. The table has around 110,000 clones, 80% seen once. The CDR3 sequence is 15 residues long. The germline V gene has CDR1 SGHTA and CDR2 FQGNSA. Trimming removed 4 bases at V and 2 bases at J, with 13 bases between. The sample consisted of peripheral blood. This TCR came from a man in his fifties or sixties with active or convalescent COVID-19. The genes are TRBV7-2 and TRBJ2-3; D might be TRBD2 (6 bases). The chain's CDR3 is CASSSTAGNTDTQYF. The CDR3 region has the DNA TGTGCCAGCAGCTCAACCGCGGGAAACACAGATACGCAGTATTTT.